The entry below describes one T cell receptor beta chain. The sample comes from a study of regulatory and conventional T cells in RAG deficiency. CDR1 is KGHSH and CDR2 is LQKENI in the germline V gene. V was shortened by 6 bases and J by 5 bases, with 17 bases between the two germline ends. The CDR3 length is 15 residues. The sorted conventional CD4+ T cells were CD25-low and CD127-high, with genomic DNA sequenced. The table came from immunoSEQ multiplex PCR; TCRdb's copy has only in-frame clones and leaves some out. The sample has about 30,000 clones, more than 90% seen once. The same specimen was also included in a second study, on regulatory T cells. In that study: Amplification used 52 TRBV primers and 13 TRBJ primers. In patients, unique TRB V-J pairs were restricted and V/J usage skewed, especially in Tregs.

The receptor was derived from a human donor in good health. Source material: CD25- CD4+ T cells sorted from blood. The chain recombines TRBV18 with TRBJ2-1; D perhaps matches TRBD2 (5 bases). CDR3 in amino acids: CASSLVSAGNNEQFF. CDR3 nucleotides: TGTGCCAGCTCGCTGGTGTCCGCGGGCAACAATGAGCAGTTCTTC. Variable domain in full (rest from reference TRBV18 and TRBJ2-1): NAGVMQNPRHLVRRRGQEARLRCSPMKGHSHVYWYRQLPEEGLKFMVYLQKENIIDESGMPKERFSAEFPKEGPSILRIQQVVRGDSAAYFCASSLVSAGNNEQFFGPGTRLTVL.